This is a list of T cell receptor beta chains from one sample in a study of shared clonotypes between healthy human individuals. TCRdb's table, derived via immunoSEQ multiplex PCR, lists solely in-frame clones and lacks some. The sample has about 340,000 clones, 70% to 75% seen once. The material sequenced was memory CD4+ T cells sorted from blood. The receptors were gathered from a man aged 25 to 40 in good health. Both conserved end residues are part of each CDR3. The order of the fields is D gene, clone size, J gene, V gene, CDR3 protein, CDR3 DNA. D genes are given only for firm matches. Part of the rows lack a size; the others show once, few, many or a class for expanded clones.

-,-,TRBJ2-3,TRBV30,CAWSLGFGADTQYF,TGTGCCTGGAGTCTAGGTTTTGGCGCAGATACGCAGTATTTT
-,-,TRBJ2-5,TRBV6-1,CASSLATQYF,TGTGCCAGCAGTCTAGCGACCCAGTACTTC
TRBD2,-,TRBJ2-3,TRBV4-1,CASSERLAGVSDTQYF,TGCGCCAGCAGCGAGAGACTAGCGGGAGTCTCGGATACGCAGTATTTT
-,-,TRBJ2-5,TRBV2,CASSQGGETQYF,TGTGCCAGCAGTCAGGGGGGGGAGACCCAGTACTTC
-,-,TRBJ1-5,TRBV6-1,CASRALVVNQPQHF,TGTGCCAGCAGGGCCTTAGTGGTCAATCAGCCCCAGCATTTT
TRBD1,many,TRBJ2-1,TRBV13,CASSLNSRGPTSYNEQFF,TGTGCCAGCAGCTTAAATAGCAGGGGGCCAACCTCCTACAATGAGCAGTTCTTC
TRBD2,-,TRBJ2-2,TRBV28,CASSRGLAAIGELFF,TGTGCCAGCAGCCGGGGACTAGCGGCCATTGGGGAGCTGTTTTTT
-,-,TRBJ1-2,TRBV5-4,CASTWGSSNYGYTF,TGTGCCAGCACCTGGGGGTCTTCTAACTATGGCTACACCTTC
-,-,TRBJ2-7,TRBV7-8,CASSRDQTEQYF,TGTGCCAGCAGCCGGGACCAAACGGAGCAGTACTTC
TRBD2,few,TRBJ2-2,TRBV2,CASSGRVAGAGELFF,TGTGCCAGCAGTGGGCGGGTAGCGGGAGCCGGGGAGCTGTTTTTT
-,-,TRBJ1-3,TRBV6-1,CASSERRLGTSGNTIYF,TGTGCCAGCAGTGAACGGCGTCTGGGTACGTCTGGAAACACCATATATTTT
-,-,TRBJ1-1,TRBV5-4,CASSFTRVGRAFF,TGTGCCAGCAGCTTTACCAGGGTGGGCCGAGCTTTCTTT
TRBD2,-,TRBJ2-1,TRBV7-2,CASSLGLVVDNEQFF,TGTGCCAGCAGCCTGGGACTAGTCGTCGACAATGAGCAGTTCTTC
TRBD1,few,TRBJ1-5,TRBV18,CASSLDSGQGAQPQHF,TGTGCCAGCTCACTAGATTCCGGACAGGGGGCTCAGCCCCAGCATTTT
-,many,TRBJ1-1,TRBV6-1,CASSESVQTRAFF,TGTGCCAGCAGTGAATCTGTACAGACTCGAGCTTTCTTT
TRBD2,once,TRBJ2-1,TRBV30,CAWTLAGTLFF,TGTGCCTGGACCTTAGCGGGAACACTGTTCTTC
-,-,TRBJ1-5,TRBV28,CASSYPRSNQPQHF,TGTGCCAGCAGTTACCCCAGAAGCAATCAGCCCCAGCATTTT
TRBD2,-,TRBJ2-5,TRBV28,CASSSSGTSGLPQETQYF,TGTGCCAGCAGTTCCTCCGGGACTAGCGGGCTACCACAAGAGACCCAGTACTTC
-,-,TRBJ2-3,TRBV10-1,CASSGGHGADTQYF,TGCGCCAGCAGTGGAGGGCACGGAGCCGATACGCAGTATTTT
TRBD1,-,TRBJ1-4,TRBV4-1,CASSQSTGTNEKLFF,TGCGCCAGCAGCCAATCGACAGGGACTAATGAAAAACTGTTTTTT
-,-,TRBJ2-7,TRBV29-1,CSVEVAGYEQYF,TGCAGCGTTGAAGTGGCGGGATACGAGCAGTACTTC